The TCR beta chain described here comes from a study of T cell responses to AZD1222 COVID-19 vaccine. Generated by immunoSEQ multiplex PCR, the TCRdb table keeps only in-frame clones and is missing some. The table shows about 78,000 clones, with 85% to 90% occurring only once. Overall study findings and caveats: Clonal diversity was possibly underestimated, and white British individuals and females predominated among donors. Baseline testing showed seropositivity in only six or seven AZD1222 recipients. Unmutated variant regions reportedly attract nearly half of all spike-specific TCRs. CD4 TCRs covered the whole spike, strongest at regions 160-218 and 743-854.

The CDR3 runs to 14 residues. Germline values: CDR1 SGHRS, CDR2 YFSETQ. V lost 0 bases, J lost 6 bases, and 11 bases lay in between. Comment on this clone: The antigen is undetermined.

The chain couples TRBV5-1 to TRBJ2-3; D may be TRBD2 (5 bases). The clonotype originates from an adult who received the AZD1222 COVID-19 vaccine. The sample consisted of peripheral blood, taken 28 days after the second AZD1222 dose. The DNA for the CDR3 is TGCGCCAGCAGCTTGGGAGGGCCGGGGGATACGCAGTATTTT. Amino acid sequence: CASSLGGPGDTQYF.